The next 31 T cell receptor beta chains were all read from a single sample in a study of CD8 T cells in ankylosing spondylitis. TCRdb re-analysed the 5' RACE reads in MiXCR, keeping a single row per CDR3 protein. In the table there are about 320,000 distinct CDR3 sequences, 11% of which are singletons. Sequenced: blood, either unsorted or a sorted T cell fraction (not recorded which). The source is a female donor with ankylosing spondylitis or in good health (not recorded which).

This clonotype was seen many times. The chain links TRBV2 to TRBJ2-3; D is uncertain. The CDR3 runs 13 residues. Trimming stripped 6 bases from V and 6 bases from J, with 13 bases between. CDR1 is SNHLY, CDR2 FYNNEI, per germline. This CDR3 is CASSPRSGDTQYF. The CDR3 DNA reads as TGTGCCAGCAGCCCTCGCTCCGGGGATACGCAGTATTTT.

This clonotype showed up many times. This chain joins TRBV6-2 or TRBV6-3 and TRBJ2-7, with TRBD2 matching over 7 bases. In germline, CDR1 is MNHEY, CDR2 SVGEGT. Unmatched junction bases numbered 13, after V lost 7 bases and J lost 4 bases. The CDR3 is made up of 15 amino acids. Written as DNA, the CDR3 is TGTGCCAGCACCATACCGGGACTACAGACTTACGAGCAGTACTTC. Its protein product is CASTIPGLQTYEQYF.

This clonotype came up many times. The chain joins TRBV11-2 to TRBJ2-1, with a possible D match to TRBD2 (6 bases). CDR1 is SGHAT and CDR2 is FQNNGV in the germline V gene. The ends were cut back, 5 bases at V and 0 bases at J, with 11 bases in the middle. The CDR3 is made up of 15 amino acids. The CDR3 is CASSLNSGSYNEQFF. CDR3 DNA sequence: TGTGCCAGCAGCCTGAATAGCGGCTCCTACAATGAGCAGTTCTTC.

The DNA of the CDR3 is TGCAGTGCTGCCGAACCGGGACAGCCCTCTGGGGCCAACGTCCTGACTTTC. It yields the protein CSAAEPGQPSGANVLTF. The V gene is TRBV20-1, the J gene TRBJ2-6, with TRBD1 matching 7 bases. After removal of 5 bases from V and 0 bases from J, the junction contained 10 bases not matched to a gene. The CDR3 runs to 17 residues. Germline lookup yields CDR1 DFQATT and CDR2 SNEGSKA (reference sequence).

This clonotype has at least ten counts. The chain uses TRBV20-1 and TRBJ2-7, with 9 nucleotides matching TRBD2. The CDR3 consists of 16 residues. Germline values: CDR1 DFQATT, CDR2 SNEGSKA (reference sequence). V was clipped by 2 bases and J by 2 bases; unmatched bases: 10. CDR3 DNA: TGCAGTGCTAGACGATCAGCGGGGGGCCTCACCTACGAGCAGTACTTC. Translating it yields CSARRSAGGLTYEQYF.

This clonotype showed up many times. This chain uses TRBV29-1 with TRBJ2-3, with D possibly TRBD2 on 5 matching bases. CDR1 is SQVTM and CDR2 is ANQGSEA in the germline V gene. This CDR3 is built from 14 residues. V lost 1 base and J lost 2, with 10 bases in between. The DNA for the CDR3 is TGCAGCGTTGAAGGCGGGCAGGCCACAGATACGCAGTATTTT. Amino acid sequence: CSVEGGQATDTQYF.

In its sample, this clonotype was seen a few times. CDR3 DNA sequence: TGCAGTGCTAGGACTAGCGGGGCGATTTACCAAGAGACCCAGTACTTC. It translates to CSARTSGAIYQETQYF. The chain combines TRBV20-1 with TRBJ2-5, with 11 bases matching TRBD2. The CDR3 sequence is 16 residues long. Trimming took 3 bases from V and 0 from J; bases not matched to a gene: 6. The V gene's germline CDR1 is DFQATT and CDR2 SNEGSKA (reference sequence).

This clonotype has at least ten counts. This chain links TRBV6-1 with TRBJ1-3; D uncertain. Germline CDR1 reads MNHNS; CDR2 reads SASEGT. The CDR3 runs 14 residues. The V end lost 6 bases, the J end lost 0 bases, and 9 bases lay between the germline ends. Here the CDR3 reads CASSAPGSGNTIYF. The CDR3 region has the DNA TGTGCCAGCAGCGCCCCGGGCTCTGGAAACACCATATATTTT.

This clonotype came up many times. V gene TRBV20-1 combines with J gene TRBJ2-7; D unresolved. V was cut by 6 bases and J by 3 bases, with 9 bases left in between. Germline lookup yields CDR1 DFQATT and CDR2 SNEGSKA (reference sequence). This CDR3 is built from 11 residues. The CDR3 DNA is TGCAGTGCCGGGTCGGGCTACGAGCAGTACTTC. It yields the protein CSAGSGYEQYF.

This clonotype showed up just a few times. J is TRBJ2-5 and V is TRBV2; 8 nucleotides match TRBD2. CDR1 and CDR2 (germline): SNHLY, FYNNEI. This CDR3 region has 15 residues. After removal of 5 bases from V and 3 bases from J, the junction contained 8 bases not matched to a gene. The CDR3 DNA reads as TGTGCCAGCAGTCGCACCGGGACTAGTGAAGAGACCCAGTACTTC. It is translated as CASSRTGTSEETQYF.

This clonotype has a count of ten or more. The chain uses TRBV12-3 or TRBV12-4 and TRBJ2-3; D is unresolved. The CDR3 runs 14 residues. The V end was cut by 1 base, the J end by 6 bases, with 11 bases between. The DNA of the CDR3 is TGTGCCAGCAGTTTAGACATCGGGCGGGATACGCAGTATTTT. The encoded protein is CASSLDIGRDTQYF.

This clonotype was observed at least ten times. This rearrangement joins TRBV12-3 or TRBV12-4 to TRBJ2-1; D is perhaps TRBD1 or TRBD2 (5 bases each). The CDR3 contains 15 residues. Trimming cost V 6 bases and J 5 bases, with 17 bases left between them. CDR3 sequence (DNA): TGTGCCAGCAGGACTCGGGGCCTCACGAACAATGAGCAGTTCTTC. The encoded protein is CASRTRGLTNNEQFF.

In this sample, this clonotype turned up many times. For the CDR3, the DNA is TGTGCCAACCGGGGGGAGGTGCACACCGGGGAGCTGTTTTTT. It yields the protein CANRGEVHTGELFF. V usage is TRBV7-9 and J usage is TRBJ2-2; 7 bases fit TRBD2. Per the germline V gene, CDR1 is SEHNR and CDR2 is FQNEAQ (reference sequence). CDR3 length: 14 amino acids. V was clipped by 10 bases and J by 3 bases; unmatched bases: 8.

On this clonotype: This may come from a read error, since a much larger clone is one base off. This rearrangement joins TRBV20-1 to TRBJ2-1; D not resolved. Germline-derived CDR1 and CDR2 are DFQATT and SNEGSKA (reference sequence). The CDR3 contains 14 residues. Trimming took 2 bases from V and 0 from J, leaving 8 bases between them. The CDR3 DNA is TGCAGTGCTAGATCGCTGAGCTCCTACAATGAGCAGTTCTTC. This encodes CSARSLSSYNEQFF.

This chain joins TRBV6-1 and TRBJ2-7, with TRBD1 matching 10 bases. J was trimmed by 7 bases and V by 8 bases; bases with no gene match: 14. Germline V gene sequence: CDR1 MNHNS, CDR2 SASEGT. CDR3 length equals 15 residues. Written as DNA, the CDR3 is TGTGCCAGCGGAGAAGTGGGGACAGGGGAGAGAGAGCAGTACTTC. Translating gives CASGEVGTGEREQYF.

There are many counts of this clonotype. V usage is TRBV20-1 and J usage is TRBJ2-3; D is uncertain. V was shortened by 1 base and J by 0 bases, with 11 bases between the two germline ends. The germline V gene encodes CDR1 DFQATT and CDR2 SNEGSKA (reference sequence). This CDR3 has 15 amino acids. For the CDR3, the DNA is TGCAGTGCTAGAGCGCTGACCAGCAGCACAGATACGCAGTATTTT. Protein sequence: CSARALTSSTDTQYF.

This clonotype has at least ten counts. The chain has TRBV7-6 and TRBJ2-1; D is ambiguous. Germline assignment: CDR1 SGHVS and CDR2 FNYEAQ. This CDR3 region has 14 residues. V lost 1 base, J lost 5 bases, and 9 bases lay in between. The CDR3 DNA sequence: TGTGCCAGCAGCTTAGAGGGTACCCACAATGAGCAGTTCTTC. Translated, it gives CASSLEGTHNEQFF.

The chain couples TRBV19 to TRBJ2-2; the D is unclear. Germline lookup yields CDR1 LNHDA and CDR2 SQIVND (reference sequence). CDR3 length: 12 residues. V lost 8 bases, J lost 1 base, and 5 bases lay in between. The CDR3 DNA reads as TGTGCCAGTCACAAGAACACCGGGGAGCTGTTTTTT. It translates to CASHKNTGELFF.

The chain carries TRBV20-1 and TRBJ2-1, with D perhaps TRBD2 (5 bases). Germline values: CDR1 DFQATT, CDR2 SNEGSKA (reference sequence). This CDR3 spans 15 amino acids. Trimming pared 1 base from V and 0 bases from J, leaving 10 bases between. CDR3 residues: CSARGERSSYNEQFF. CDR3 nucleotides: TGCAGTGCTAGAGGTGAGCGGTCCTCCTACAATGAGCAGTTCTTC.

This clonotype was detected ten times or more. V is TRBV29-1 and J is TRBJ2-1, with D maybe TRBD2 (6 bases). This CDR3 is built from 14 residues. The germline V and J ends were trimmed by 1 base and 6 bases, with 13 bases remaining between them. Germline V gene data show CDR1 as SQVTM and CDR2 as ANQGSEA. In DNA, the CDR3 is TGCAGCGTTGAAGGAAGGCTAGCGTCCAATGAGCAGTTCTTC. This sequence encodes CSVEGRLASNEQFF.

The chain joins TRBV3-1 to TRBJ2-1, with a possible D match to TRBD2 (6 bases). CDR3 length: 17 residues. Germline V gives CDR1 LGHDT, CDR2 YNNKEL (reference sequence). Trimming stripped 7 bases from V and 1 base from J, with 20 bases between. In DNA form, the CDR3 reads TGTGCCAGCACCCCAAACAAAGAACTAGCATCCTACAATGAGCAGTTCTTC. Amino acids: CASTPNKELASYNEQFF.

This clonotype has more than one count but fewer than ten. J is TRBJ2-3 and V is TRBV24-1; a weak D match, TRBD2 (6 bases). Trimming pared 1 base from V and 0 bases from J, leaving 7 bases between. Looked up from germline, CDR1 is KGHDR and CDR2 is SFDVKD. This CDR3 has 15 residues. The CDR3 bases are TGTGCCACCAGTGATTTAGCGGGTAGCACAGATACGCAGTATTTT. This sequence encodes CATSDLAGSTDTQYF.

This clonotype has ten or more counts. V and J are TRBV11-2 and TRBJ2-3, with 9 bases matching TRBD2. J lost 1 base, V lost 10 bases, and 6 bases had no gene match. Germline assignment: CDR1 SGHAT and CDR2 FQNNGV. The CDR3 has 14 residues. In DNA, the CDR3 is TGTGCCACCAACTTAGCGGGAGGCACAGATACGCAGTATTTT. It codes for CATNLAGGTDTQYF.

Many counts were recorded for this clonotype. J is TRBJ2-3 and V is TRBV20-1, with D maybe TRBD1 (6 bases). This CDR3 contains 14 residues. The germline V gene has CDR1 DFQATT and CDR2 SNEGSKA (reference sequence). V lost 3 bases and J 2 bases, leaving 12 bases between the germline ends. The CDR3 nucleotides read TGCAGTGCTAGTCGAAGGGGGACCACAGATACGCAGTATTTT. This gives the protein CSASRRGTTDTQYF.

The sample holds many counts of this clonotype. The rearrangement uses TRBV10-1 and TRBJ2-2; no clear D. The V and J ends lost 5 bases and 4 bases respectively, with 8 bases between them. Germline V gives CDR1 WNHNN, CDR2 SYGVQD (reference sequence). The CDR3 consists of 13 residues. CDR3 sequence: CASSPPGTGELFF. The CDR3 DNA follows: TGCGCCAGCAGTCCGCCTGGCACCGGGGAGCTGTTTTTT.

This clonotype was seen repeatedly, ten times or more. The V call is TRBV7-9, the J call TRBJ1-3; D gene uncertain. The CDR3 consists of 14 residues. V lost 2 bases and J lost 6, with 11 bases in between. Germline CDR1 and CDR2: SEHNR and FQNEAQ (reference sequence). The CDR3 coding sequence is TGTGCCAGCAGCTTAACCCCCCCCCAAAACACCATATATTTT. Protein sequence: CASSLTPPQNTIYF.

This chain uses TRBV7-2 with TRBJ1-5, with a tentative D call TRBD1 (6 bases). Germline V gives CDR1 SGHTA, CDR2 FQGNSA. The ends were cut back, 5 bases at V and 7 bases at J, with 18 bases in the middle. The CDR3 runs 15 residues. The CDR3, as DNA: TGTGCCAGCAGCCAGGCAGGGGCTCAGGGGCAGCCCCAGCATTTT. It is translated as CASSQAGAQGQPQHF.

This clonotype came up many times. V usage is TRBV7-2 and J usage is TRBJ2-7; D ambiguous. Trimming left V 3 bases short and J 5 bases short, with 5 bases between. CDR3 size: 11 residues. Germline V lookup: CDR1 SGHTA, CDR2 FQGNSA. Here the CDR3 DNA reads TGTGCCAGCAGCTTCAGGAACGAGCAGTACTTC. Amino acids: CASSFRNEQYF.

This clonotype appeared many times. The rearrangement joins TRBV28 to TRBJ2-1; no reliable D call. Trimming shortened V by 9 bases and J by 10 bases, and 7 bases separated the two germline ends. Germline values: CDR1 MDHEN, CDR2 SYDVKM. The CDR3 is made up of 9 amino acids. CDR3 sequence: CASLLEQFF. CDR3 nucleotide sequence: TGTGCCAGTCTACTAGAGCAGTTCTTC.

The rearrangement links TRBV27 to TRBJ2-5; D unresolved. This CDR3 comprises 13 residues. The ends were cut back, 6 bases at V and 5 bases at J, with 13 bases in the middle. Germline-derived CDR1 and CDR2 are MNHEY and SMNVEV (reference sequence). CDR3 residues: CASRKTVVETQYF. The DNA for the CDR3 is TGTGCCAGCAGAAAAACAGTAGTGGAGACCCAGTACTTC.

This clonotype has a count of ten or more. The chain uses TRBV10-3 and TRBJ2-2; TRBD2 agrees at 8 bases. CDR1 and CDR2 from the germline V gene are ENHRY and SYGVKD. The V gene end was trimmed by 10 bases and the J gene end by 3 bases; junction bases not matched to a gene: 10. The length of the CDR3 is 15 residues. The chain's CDR3 is CATCPGGAYTGELFF. The DNA for the CDR3 is TGTGCCACCTGTCCGGGAGGGGCGTACACCGGGGAGCTGTTTTTT.